The 5 T cell receptor beta chains below come from one sample, sequenced in a study of T cell responses to AZD1222 COVID-19 vaccine (dated by TCRdb to about 2021). Preparation of the library involved the immunoSEQ multiplex PCR assay. TCRdb stores this immuneACCESS table with in-frame sequences only. Part of the clones is absent; in the studies checked, under half of the shortfall reflects unresolved V genes, and no reason is known for the rest. The sample contains about 110,000 clones, around 90% of them found a single time. The ten biggest clones cover approximately 3.1% of the sample. The label giving this sample's time point can be read as: baseline before first vaccination. Reading the label with the study, this specimen's treatment or condition is: meningococcal conjugate vaccine given as trial control. The sequences come from peripheral blood, collected on day 0 of MenACWY control vaccination. All receptors come from an adult in good health.

J is TRBJ2-7 and V is TRBV9; 8 bases fit TRBD1. Trimming removed 3 bases from V and 6 bases from J; junction bases left unmatched: 11. This CDR3 is built from 15 residues. In germline, CDR1 is SGDLS, CDR2 YYNGEE. CDR3 amino acids: CASSASTGQGAEQYF. The CDR3 DNA follows: TGTGCCAGCAGCGCCTCAACTGGACAGGGTGCCGAGCAGTACTTC.

The rearrangement uses TRBV9 and TRBJ1-1, with 8 positions matching TRBD1. The trim removed 4 bases at V and 4 bases at J, leaving 15 bases unmatched. The CDR3 extends over 17 amino acids. Germline CDR1 SGDLS, CDR2 YYNGEE. In DNA, the CDR3 is TGTGCCAGCAGCCTCAAGCGGGAACAGGGGGAGTCCACTGAAGCTTTCTTT. It encodes CASSLKREQGESTEAFF.

This chain connects TRBV19 to TRBJ1-1; D ambiguous. Trimming removed 4 bases from V and 1 base from J, with 7 bases in between. Per the germline V gene, CDR1 is LNHDA and CDR2 is SQIVND (reference sequence). The CDR3 totals 13 residues. The CDR3: CASSSAGNTEAFF. CDR3 nucleotide sequence: TGTGCCAGTAGTAGCGCGGGGAACACTGAAGCTTTCTTT.

The chain couples TRBV7-2 to TRBJ2-1; the D is unclear. The CDR3 loop spans 14 amino acids. Germline V gene sequence: CDR1 SGHTA, CDR2 FQGNSA. V was shortened by 5 bases and J by 1 base, with 9 bases between the two germline ends. CDR3 in amino acids: CASSPSRSYNEQFF. As DNA, the CDR3 is TGTGCCAGCAGCCCCTCCCGGTCCTACAATGAGCAGTTCTTC.

The genes are TRBV20-1 and TRBJ1-3; no firm D call. The length of the CDR3 is 15 residues. The germline CDR1 and CDR2 sequences are DFQATT and SNEGSKA (reference sequence). V lost 3 bases and J lost 0, with 12 bases in between. Here the CDR3 DNA reads TGCAGTGCTAGTCGAGACCGGAGCTCTGGAAACACCATATATTTT. It is translated as CSASRDRSSGNTIYF.